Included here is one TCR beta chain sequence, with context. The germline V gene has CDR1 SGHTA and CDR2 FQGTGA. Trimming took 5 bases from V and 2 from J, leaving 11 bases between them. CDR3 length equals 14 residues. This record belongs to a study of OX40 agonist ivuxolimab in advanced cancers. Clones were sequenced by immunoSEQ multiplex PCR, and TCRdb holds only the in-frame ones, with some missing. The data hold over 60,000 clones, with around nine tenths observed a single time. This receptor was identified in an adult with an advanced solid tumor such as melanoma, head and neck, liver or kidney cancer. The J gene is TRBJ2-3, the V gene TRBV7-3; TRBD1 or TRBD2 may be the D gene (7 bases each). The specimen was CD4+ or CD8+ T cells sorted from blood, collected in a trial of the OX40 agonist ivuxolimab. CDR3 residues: CASSQGGFTDTQYF. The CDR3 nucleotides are TGTGCCAGCAGCCAGGGGGGGTTCACAGATACGCAGTATTTT.